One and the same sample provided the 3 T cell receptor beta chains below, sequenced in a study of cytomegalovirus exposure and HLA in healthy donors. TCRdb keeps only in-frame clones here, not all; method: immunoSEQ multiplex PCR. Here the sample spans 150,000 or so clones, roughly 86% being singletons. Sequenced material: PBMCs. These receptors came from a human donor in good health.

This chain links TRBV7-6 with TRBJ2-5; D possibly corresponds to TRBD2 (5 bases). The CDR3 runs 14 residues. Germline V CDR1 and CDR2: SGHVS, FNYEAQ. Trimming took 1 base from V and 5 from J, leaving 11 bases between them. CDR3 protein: CASSLELVRETQYF. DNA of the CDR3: TGTGCCAGCAGCTTAGAACTAGTCCGGGAGACCCAGTACTTC.

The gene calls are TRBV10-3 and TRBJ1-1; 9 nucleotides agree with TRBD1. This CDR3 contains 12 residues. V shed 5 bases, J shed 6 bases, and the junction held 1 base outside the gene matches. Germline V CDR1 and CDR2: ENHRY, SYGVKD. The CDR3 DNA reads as TGTGCCATCAGTACAGGGGGCTCTGAAGCTTTCTTT. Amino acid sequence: CAISTGGSEAFF.

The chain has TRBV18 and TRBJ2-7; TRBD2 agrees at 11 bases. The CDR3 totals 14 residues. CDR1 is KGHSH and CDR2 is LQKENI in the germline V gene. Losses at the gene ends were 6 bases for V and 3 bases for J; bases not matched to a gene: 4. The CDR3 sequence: CASSRLAGIYEQYF. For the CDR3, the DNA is TGTGCCAGCTCCAGACTAGCGGGAATCTACGAGCAGTACTTC.